This TCR beta chain was observed in a study of Ad26.COV2.S vaccination and SARS-CoV-2 variants. The table came from immunoSEQ multiplex PCR; TCRdb's copy has only in-frame clones and leaves some out. The sample holds 330,000 or so clones, 90% seen once. As to treatment: about 20 received Ad26.COV2.S at low or high dose, single or two shots; about five received placebo; per-sample allocation not given. Collection of the samples took place on day 63 after the first injection of vaccine or placebo. The germline CDR1 and CDR2 sequences are SGHAT and FQNNGV. This CDR3 has 13 residues. Germline trimming cut 6 bases from V and 5 bases from J; bases unmatched to any gene: 4.

The sample in question was peripheral blood, obtained in a trial of Ad26.COV2.S vaccine versus placebo. The sequence derives from a person aged 18 to 65 who received the Ad26.COV2.S COVID-19 vaccine or a placebo. The chain couples TRBV11-2 to TRBJ2-3, with 8 bases matching TRBD2. CDR3 nucleotides: TGTGCCAGCAGTTATAGCGGGGAAGATACGCAGTATTTT. This encodes CASSYSGEDTQYF.